The rows below give T cell receptor beta chains drawn from one sample of a study of blood T cells in healthy people across ages. From the 5' RACE reads, TCRdb called clonotypes with MiXCR, one entry per CDR3 protein. The profile shows over a million distinct CDR3 sequences, roughly 60% of them singletons. Sequencing was carried out using blood. Receptor source: a man between 18 and 35 years old in good health. Both conserved end residues are part of each CDR3. D genes are given only for firm matches. Only part of the rows carry a size: once, few, many, or a class if the clone is expanded.

CDR3 length	V gene	clone size	D gene	J gene	CDR3 DNA	CDR3 protein
17	TRBV5-6	-	-	TRBJ2-7	TGTGCCAGCAGCCCTGAAGGGGGGTTCCGGGGCTCCTACGAGCAGTACTTC	CASSPEGGFRGSYEQYF
12	TRBV18	-	-	TRBJ2-3	TGTGCCAGCTCACCACCTGCAGATACGCAGTATTTT	CASSPPADTQYF
14	TRBV4-2	few	-	TRBJ1-2	TGTGCCAGCAGCCAAGAGTCAGGGGTCTATGGCTACACCTTC	CASSQESGVYGYTF
14	TRBV11-2	few	-	TRBJ2-5	TGTGCCAGCAGCTTAGGGCAGCGCGCTGAGACCCAGTACTTC	CASSLGQRAETQYF
14	TRBV5-1	-	-	TRBJ2-7	TGCGCCAGCAGCTTACTGCCAGGGGCCTACGAGCAGTACTTC	CASSLLPGAYEQYF
17	TRBV4-1	few	-	TRBJ1-1	TGCGCCAGCAGCCCCCAGCCGTCCGGCGCTTTGAACACTGAAGCTTTCTTT	CASSPQPSGALNTEAFF
20	TRBV20-1	-	TRBD2	TRBJ2-4	TGCAGTGCTAGAGACTTACCGGGACTAGCGGATGGTTTAGCCAAAAACATTCAGTACTTC	CSARDLPGLADGLAKNIQYF
12	TRBV20-1	-	-	TRBJ2-3	TGCAGTGCTCGGAAGGCCATAGATACGCAGTATTTT	CSARKAIDTQYF
16	TRBV9	-	-	TRBJ2-1	TGTGCCAGCAGCGTAGGTGGCAGGGGGGGCTACAATGAGCAGTTCTTC	CASSVGGRGGYNEQFF
15	TRBV3-1	few	-	TRBJ2-1	TGTGCCAGCAGCCAAGATATGGGCCCAGTTAGAGAGCAGTTCTTC	CASSQDMGPVREQFF
16	TRBV20-1	-	-	TRBJ2-4	TGCAGTGCAAGGGATGTGGACAGCCTAGCCAAAAACATTCAGTACTTC	CSARDVDSLAKNIQYF
13	TRBV7-2	-	-	TRBJ2-3	TGTGCCAGCAGCTCCCAAGACCTGGATACGCAGTATTTT	CASSSQDLDTQYF
14	TRBV4-2	-	-	TRBJ2-1	TGTGCCAGCAGCCGACAAGGGGGGGTTAGGGAGCAGTTCTTC	CASSRQGGVREQFF
15	TRBV15	-	TRBD2	TRBJ2-1	TGTGCCACCAGCAGAAACCAACTAGCGGGAGCTGAGCAGTTCTTC	CATSRNQLAGAEQFF
14	TRBV9	-	-	TRBJ1-1	TGTGCCAGCAGCGTAGGGGCGAGAGGGACAGAAGCTTTCTTT	CASSVGARGTEAFF
13	TRBV20-1	-	-	TRBJ1-1	TGCAGTGCTCCAGACCAGGGGAGGACTGAAGCTTTCTTT	CSAPDQGRTEAFF
15	TRBV4-1	few	-	TRBJ1-5	TGCGCCAGTTCAATTAGTCGGGGTACGGATCAGCCCCAGCATTTT	CASSISRGTDQPQHF
14	TRBV6-2/TRBV6-3	-	TRBD2	TRBJ2-1	TGTGCCACCCTTACCGGGGGGGCAAACAATGAGCAGTTCTTC	CATLTGGANNEQFF
13	TRBV29-1	-	-	TRBJ2-1	TGCAGCGTTGTCGAGGCAGGGTCCTACGAGCAGTTCTTC	CSVVEAGSYEQFF
14	TRBV6-5	few	-	TRBJ1-2	TGTGCCAGCAGCCAGTCGGACGGGCTCTATGGCTACACCTTC	CASSQSDGLYGYTF
13	TRBV4-2	-	-	TRBJ1-2	TGTGCCAGCAGCCGCGGGCCCAGCTATGGCTACACCTTC	CASSRGPSYGYTF
14	TRBV12-3/TRBV12-4	-	TRBD1	TRBJ1-6	TGTGCCAGTTCCTCAGGGACAGCCCATTCACCCCTCCACTTT	CASSSGTAHSPLHF
12	TRBV29-1	-	TRBD1	TRBJ2-5	TGCAGCGTTGAAATGGCAGGGGGTGAGCAGTACTTC	CSVEMAGGEQYF
15	TRBV9	-	-	TRBJ1-1	TGTGCCAGCAGCACTAGGACCGTCCGGGACACTGAAGCTTTCTTT	CASSTRTVRDTEAFF
16	TRBV24-1	few	-	TRBJ2-7	TGTGCCACCAGCTCGGATCCCGGAAGGGTGTCCTACGAGCAGTACTTC	CATSSDPGRVSYEQYF
16	TRBV11-2	-	TRBD2	TRBJ2-1	TGTGCCAGCAGCGGGACCGGGGACTACTCCTCCAATGAGCAGTTCTTC	CASSGTGDYSSNEQFF
15	TRBV5-1	-	TRBD1	TRBJ2-7	TGCGCCAGCGAGCCTACACCAGGGGGCACCTACGAGCAGTACTTC	CASEPTPGGTYEQYF
18	TRBV21-1	once	-	TRBJ2-4	TGTGCCAGCAGCCCCTTGCCTAGTCATCTGCGAGGGTTAGGTGTGCAGTACTTC	CASSPLPSHLRGLGVQYF
14	TRBV29-1	many	TRBD1	TRBJ2-2	TGCAGCGTTGATGGGGACAGCGGCACCGGGGAGCTGTTTTTT	CSVDGDSGTGELFF
16	TRBV5-6	-	-	TRBJ2-3	TGTGCCAGCAGCTTAAGGGTCGGGACGGGTACAGATACGCAGTATTTT	CASSLRVGTGTDTQYF
16	TRBV28	-	TRBD1	TRBJ1-6	TGTGCCAGCAGTTCCGACCCCGGGACAGCATATTCACCCCTCCACTTT	CASSSDPGTAYSPLHF
20	TRBV4-1	-	TRBD2	TRBJ2-2	TGCGCCAGCAGCCACACACCGGGACTAGCGGGGGCCCCCCGGACCGGGGAGCTGTTTTTT	CASSHTPGLAGAPRTGELFF
17	TRBV7-9	-	TRBD2	TRBJ2-7	TGTGCCAGCAGCTTTCTTAGCGGGAGGCCTAGCTCCTACGAGCAGTACTTC	CASSFLSGRPSSYEQYF
14	TRBV7-2	once	TRBD1	TRBJ2-7	TGTGCCAGCAGCACGACAGGGTTCGGCTACGAGCAGTACTTC	CASSTTGFGYEQYF
12	TRBV6-5	-	TRBD1	TRBJ2-1	TGTGCCAGCAAAGGGGGCTTAGAGACCCAGTTCTTC	CASKGGLETQFF
14	TRBV20-1	-	-	TRBJ2-1	TGCAGTGCGATCGGGGAAAACGGGAACAATGAGCAGTTCTTC	CSAIGENGNNEQFF
13	TRBV4-3	-	-	TRBJ1-1	TGCGCCAGCAGCCAAGCAGGATCCAGTGGAGCTTTCTTT	CASSQAGSSGAFF
15	TRBV2	few	TRBD2	TRBJ2-1	TGTGCCAGCAGGGGACGCGGGGGGGCTTACAATGAGCAGTTCTTC	CASRGRGGAYNEQFF
16	TRBV12-3/TRBV12-4	-	-	TRBJ2-3	TGTGCCAGCAGCGCGGGGGGGACAGGGATAACAGATACGCAGTATTTT	CASSAGGTGITDTQYF
14	TRBV11-2	-	TRBD2	TRBJ2-3	TGTGCCAGCACCTATAGCGGGGGGGGAGATACGCAGTATTTT	CASTYSGGGDTQYF